These T cell receptor beta chains were read from a single sample in a study of molecular identifiers for immune sequencing clone quantification. One entry per CDR3 protein, called by TCRdb with MiXCR from the PCR reads. The sample has tens of thousands of distinct CDR3 sequences; 15% to 20% are singletons. What was sequenced was naive CD8+ T cells from blood, with Jurkat cell RNA spiked in. The receptors were sampled from a human donor in good health. Some libraries in this study had Jurkat cell RNA spiked in. CDR3s include the opening cysteine and the closing phenylalanine or tryptophan. Each record gives: clone size, V gene, CDR3 length, J gene, D gene, CDR3 protein, CDR3 DNA. A D gene is named only where the DNA matches it firmly. For some rows the clone size is stated as once, few or many, or as a class when expanded; others skip it.

>many|TRBV11-3|16|TRBJ2-4|-
CASSPNLGQPRNIQYF
TGTGCCAGCAGCCCTAACCTCGGACAGCCTAGAAACATTCAGTACTTC
>-|TRBV6-2/TRBV6-3|17|TRBJ2-3|TRBD2
CASSYVPASGRGDTQYF
TGTGCCAGCAGTTACGTCCCGGCTAGCGGGAGGGGAGATACGCAGTATTTT
>many|TRBV7-8|14|TRBJ1-1|TRBD1
CASSLSGGGTEAFF
TGTGCCAGCAGCTTATCAGGGGGGGGCACTGAAGCTTTCTTT
>-|TRBV27|14|TRBJ1-4|-
CASSLGTARGKLFF
TGTGCCAGCAGTTTAGGCACCGCGAGGGGAAAACTGTTTTTT
>many|TRBV4-1|16|TRBJ2-1|-
CASSAGTKSSYNEQFF
TGCGCCAGCTCCGCCGGGACGAAGAGCTCCTACAATGAGCAGTTCTTC
>many|TRBV4-1|15|TRBJ2-7|-
CASSQGPSTRYEQYF
TGCGCCAGCAGCCAAGGTCCAAGCACTCGGTACGAGCAGTACTTC
>few|TRBV20-1|19|TRBJ2-1|TRBD2
CSARSGLAGGKGGYNEQFF
TGCAGTGCTAGATCTGGACTAGCGGGAGGGAAGGGCGGCTACAATGAGCAGTTCTTC
>few|TRBV6-2/TRBV6-3|12|TRBJ1-2|-
CASSAWGTACTF
TGTGCCAGCAGTGCGTGGGGGACCGCCTGCACCTTC
>few|TRBV28|12|TRBJ1-1|-
CASSKGDTEAFF
TGTGCCAGCAGTAAGGGGGACACTGAAGCTTTCTTT
>once|TRBV19|16|TRBJ2-7|-
CASRKRAGSSRYEQYF
TGTGCCAGTAGGAAAAGGGCGGGATCCAGCAGGTACGAGCAGTACTTC
>many|TRBV2|15|TRBJ2-3|TRBD2
CASSEIALAGDTQYF
TGTGCCAGCAGTGAAATCGCACTAGCGGGCGATACGCAGTATTTT
>many|TRBV20-1|16|TRBJ2-7|TRBD1
CSARDRTGTGYYEQYF
TGCAGTGCTAGAGATCGCACCGGGACAGGGTACTACGAGCAGTACTTC
>-|TRBV2|12|TRBJ1-2|-
CASSDGVAGYTF
TGTGCCAGCAGTGATGGGGTTGCCGGCTACACCTTC
>many|TRBV5-1|18|TRBJ2-1|-
CASSWRAKGLLSYNEQFF
TGCGCCAGCAGCTGGCGAGCGAAAGGACTGCTTTCCTACAATGAGCAGTTCTTC
>many|TRBV20-1|12|TRBJ2-7|-
CSATRGTYEQYF
TGCAGTGCCACCCGGGGCACCTACGAGCAGTACTTC
>many|TRBV2|15|TRBJ2-5|TRBD2
CASRTTSGSVETQYF
TGTGCCAGCAGGACCACTAGCGGGAGTGTGGAGACCCAGTACTTC
>many|TRBV7-9|16|TRBJ2-7|TRBD2
CASSRGTSGILREQYF
TGTGCCAGCAGCCGCGGGACTAGCGGGATCCTTAGGGAGCAGTACTTC
>-|TRBV27|17|TRBJ2-3|-
CASSLTRDESSTDTQYF
TGTGCCAGCAGTTTAACACGCGACGAATCTAGCACAGATACGCAGTATTTT
>many|TRBV7-9|14|TRBJ2-3|-
CASSLSSGTDTQYF
TGTGCCAGCAGTCTTTCCAGTGGTACAGATACGCAGTATTTT
>many|TRBV30|15|TRBJ2-3|-
CAWVGRRGSLDTQYF
TGTGCCTGGGTCGGACGACGGGGCTCACTGGATACGCAGTATTTT
>many|TRBV29-1|16|TRBJ2-7|-
CSVTGEVAGAAYEQYF
TGCAGCGTAACTGGGGAGGTTGCCGGCGCTGCCTACGAGCAGTACTTC
>many|TRBV13|15|TRBJ2-5|TRBD2
CASSLNGGSQETQYF
TGTGCCAGCAGCTTAAATGGCGGGAGCCAAGAGACCCAGTACTTC
>many|TRBV18|15|TRBJ2-7|TRBD1
CASSRGQGLSYEQYF
TGTGCCAGCTCAAGAGGACAGGGCCTTTCCTACGAGCAGTACTTC
>many|TRBV7-9|21|TRBJ2-1|TRBD2
CASSSQSGTSGRASSYNEQFF
TGTGCCAGCAGCTCTCAATCCGGGACTAGCGGGAGGGCCAGCTCCTACAATGAGCAGTTCTTC
>many|TRBV7-2|15|TRBJ2-7|-
CASSQVRTEVYEQYF
TGTGCCAGCAGCCAAGTCCGGACAGAGGTTTACGAGCAGTACTTC
>-|TRBV7-9|14|TRBJ2-7|TRBD2
CASSLLAGVNEQYF
TGTGCCAGCAGCTTATTAGCGGGAGTCAACGAGCAGTACTTC
>many|TRBV4-2|14|TRBJ2-7|-
CASSQVGETYEQYF
TGTGCCAGCAGCCAAGTTGGTGAAACCTACGAGCAGTACTTC
>few|TRBV4-1|13|TRBJ1-1|-
CASSPSHDTEAFF
TGCGCCAGCAGCCCTTCACACGACACTGAAGCTTTCTTT
>many|TRBV30|13|TRBJ1-5|-
CAWSVQGSQPQHF
TGTGCCTGGAGTGTACAAGGTTCTCAGCCCCAGCATTTT
>-|TRBV4-1|14|TRBJ1-6|-
CASSQEPGDSPLHF
TGCGCCAGCAGCCAAGAACCGGGCGATTCACCCCTCCACTTT
>few|TRBV5-1|13|TRBJ2-7|-
CASSGGQSYEQYF
TGCGCCAGCAGCGGGGGACAATCCTACGAGCAGTACTTC
>-|TRBV7-9|18|TRBJ2-1|TRBD1
CASSGDRGRLVALNEQFF
TGTGCCAGCAGCGGGGACAGGGGTCGGCTAGTAGCGCTCAATGAGCAGTTCTTC
>many|TRBV5-1|16|TRBJ2-3|-
CASSPLRGANTDTQYF
TGCGCCAGCAGCCCGCTCCGGGGCGCGAACACAGATACGCAGTATTTT
>few|TRBV7-8|14|TRBJ2-5|TRBD2
CASSPLGSGETQYF
TGTGCCAGCAGCCCTCTTGGTAGCGGGGAGACCCAGTACTTC
>many|TRBV28|18|TRBJ1-2|-
CASSLYPTIGQTNYGYTF
TGTGCCAGCAGTTTATATCCCACCATCGGACAGACTAACTATGGCTACACCTTC